Presented here are 22 T cell receptor beta chains from one specimen sequenced in a study of CD8+ T cells in alopecia areata. Extraction of RNA preceded its reverse transcription into cDNA, which served as the sequencing template. Profiling relied on immunoSEQ multiplex PCR, and the TCRdb table lists in-frame clones only, not all of them. Among 150,000 to 250,000 clones, roughly 64% were seen once, and the ten largest hold about 5%. Treatment here: oral pan-JAK inhibitor, 5-10 mg twice daily. Source: CD4+ T cells sorted from blood, taken at week 24, from a patient treated with tofacitinib. The receptors stem from a human donor with alopecia areata.

This chain links TRBV5-6 with TRBJ2-7; 10 bases line up with TRBD1. CDR3 size: 16 residues. Germline V gene sequence: CDR1 SGHDT, CDR2 YYEEEE. Unmatched junction bases numbered 11, after V lost 4 bases and J lost 4 bases. The CDR3 is CASSDSGTGARYEQYF. The CDR3 coding sequence is TGTGCCAGCAGCGACTCCGGGACAGGGGCGCGGTACGAGCAGTACTTC.

The genes are TRBV7-9 and TRBJ1-1; 8 nucleotides agree with TRBD1. Losses at the gene ends were 7 bases for V and 8 bases for J; bases not matched to a gene: 12. The CDR3 is made up of 14 amino acids. CDR1 is SEHNR and CDR2 is FQNEAQ in the germline V gene (reference sequence). The CDR3 loop reads CASTSGPGGAEAFF. CDR3 nucleotides: TGTGCCAGCACCTCAGGCCCAGGGGGCGCGGAAGCTTTCTTT. Looking up the rest from reference TRBV7-9 and TRBJ1-1 gives the full variable domain: DTGVSQNPRHKITKRGQNVTFRCDPISEHNRLYWYRQTLGQGPEFLTYFQNEAQLEKSRLLSDRFSAERPKGSFSTLEIQRTEQGDSAMYLCASTSGPGGAEAFFGQGTRLTVV.

This chain uses TRBV30 with TRBJ2-5; 8 bases fit TRBD2. Germline CDR1 GTSNPN, CDR2 SVGIG (reference sequence). V was clipped by 5 bases and J by 5 bases; unmatched bases: 7. CDR3 length equals 13 residues. CDR3: CAWRGGPGETQYF. The CDR3 DNA reads TGTGCCTGGCGCGGGGGGCCGGGGGAGACCCAGTACTTC.

The table lists this clone with a few counts. The chain carries TRBV14 and TRBJ2-3, with 10 positions matching TRBD1. V lost 2 bases and J lost 3; bases outside the gene matches: 11. The CDR3 consists of 18 residues. Germline V gives CDR1 SGHDN, CDR2 FVKESK. DNA for the CDR3: TGTGCCAGCAGCCAAAAGCGATTACGACAGGGGGCAACAGATACGCAGTATTTT. This encodes CASSQKRLRQGATDTQYF. Variable domain in full (rest from reference TRBV14 and TRBJ2-3): EAGVTQFPSHSVIEKGQTVTLRCDPISGHDNLYWYRRVMGKEIKFLLHFVKESKQDESGMPNNRFLAERTGGTYSTLKVQPAELEDSGVYFCASSQKRLRQGATDTQYFGPGTRLTVL.

V gene TRBV29-1 combines with J gene TRBJ2-4; tentative D call: TRBD1 (5 bases). V lost 0 bases and J 7 bases, leaving 10 bases between the germline ends. Germline CDR1 reads SQVTM; CDR2 reads ANQGSEA. The length of the CDR3 is 13 residues. CDR3 amino acids: CSVEDRGGNIQYF. DNA for the CDR3: TGCAGCGTTGAAGATAGGGGCGGCAACATTCAGTACTTC.

This clone was detected a few times. Other DNA sequences in the same sample also yield this CDR3. V usage is TRBV7-2 and J usage is TRBJ2-1; D call uncertain. The germline V gene has CDR1 SGHTA and CDR2 FQGNSA. V lost 4 bases to trimming and J lost 0 bases, with 10 bases between them. The CDR3 runs to 15 residues. The CDR3 loop is CASSSRRSSYNEQFF. The CDR3, as DNA: TGTGCCAGCAGCTCCCGACGGAGCTCCTACAATGAGCAGTTCTTC. The entire variable domain, with the rest obtained from reference TRBV7-2 and TRBJ2-1, is as follows: GAGVSQSPSNKVTEKGKDVELRCDPISGHTALYWYRQSLGQGLEFLIYFQGNSAPDKSGLPSDRFSAERTGGSVSTLTIQRTQQEDSAVYLCASSSRRSSYNEQFFGPGTRLTVL.

This clone turned up a few times. The chain combines TRBV28 with TRBJ1-1; D remains ambiguous. Trimming left V 3 bases short and J 0 bases short, with 11 bases between. CDR1 and CDR2 (germline): MDHEN, SYDVKM. The CDR3 has 15 amino acids. DNA of the CDR3: TGTGCCAGCAGTTTCCTTACCCCGCTGAACACTGAAGCTTTCTTT. It translates to CASSFLTPLNTEAFF.

The chain couples TRBV15 to TRBJ1-6; 8 nucleotides align to TRBD1. CDR1 LNHNV and CDR2 YYDKDF come from the germline V gene (reference sequence). The CDR3 has 13 amino acids. Trimming cost V 9 bases and J 4 bases; bases outside gene matches: 2. CDR3 sequence: CATRQGYNSPLHF. The CDR3 DNA is TGTGCCACTCGACAGGGGTATAATTCACCCCTCCACTTT.

This chain uses TRBV29-1 with TRBJ1-1; D uncertain. Germline CDR1 reads SQVTM; CDR2 reads ANQGSEA. This CDR3 has 13 amino acids. Trimming removed 6 bases at V and 1 base at J, with 12 bases between. The CDR3 region is CSVLRSANTEAFF. CDR3 nucleotides: TGCAGCGTCTTGAGGTCGGCGAACACTGAAGCTTTCTTT.

The CDR3 DNA sequence: TGTGCCAGCTCACCCCTCTCTGGCGGGAGGGCCACAGATACGCAGTATTTT. It translates to CASSPLSGGRATDTQYF. The chain joins TRBV18 to TRBJ2-3, with 9 bases aligning to TRBD2. V dropped 3 bases and J dropped 2; count of bases not matched to a gene: 9. From germline, CDR1 is KGHSH and CDR2 LQKENI. The CDR3 is made up of 17 amino acids.

The V call is TRBV6-6, the J call TRBJ2-7; a possible D gene is TRBD2 (5 bases). Germline V gene sequence: CDR1 MNHNY, CDR2 SVGAGI (reference sequence). The V and J ends lost 6 bases and 0 bases respectively, with 12 bases between them. This CDR3 has 14 residues. The CDR3 here is CASRFRTDSYEQYF. DNA for the CDR3: TGTGCCAGCAGATTCCGGACTGACTCCTACGAGCAGTACTTC.

This chain uses TRBV9 with TRBJ1-2; possibly TRBD1 for D (6 bases). V shed 0 bases and J shed 4 bases, with 13 bases lying between them. Germline V gene lookup returns CDR1 SGDLS and CDR2 YYNGEE. The CDR3 runs to 15 residues. The CDR3 nucleotides are TGTGCCAGCAGCGTAGATCGGGGGCCACTCTATGGCTACACCTTC. Protein product: CASSVDRGPLYGYTF. The whole variable domain, filled in from reference TRBV9 and TRBJ1-2, reads DSGVTQTPKHLITATGQRVTLRCSPRSGDLSVYWYQQSLDQGLQFLIQYYNGEERAKGNILERFSAQQFPDLHSELNLSSLELGDSALYFCASSVDRGPLYGYTFGSGTRLTVV.

In this sample, this clone turned up once. The sample has other DNA sequences that encode this CDR3 too. The CDR3 bases are TGCAGCGTCGACAGGGGAAGCACTGAAGCTTTCTTT. Translated: CSVDRGSTEAFF. This chain joins TRBV29-1 and TRBJ1-1; 8 bases fit TRBD1. After removal of 6 bases from V and 4 bases from J, the junction contained 4 bases not matched to a gene. CDR3 length equals 12 residues. Germline V gives CDR1 SQVTM, CDR2 ANQGSEA. Drawing the rest from reference TRBV29-1 and TRBJ1-1, the complete variable domain is SAVISQKPSRDICQRGTSLTIQCQVDSQVTMMFWYRQQPGQSLTLIATANQGSEATYESGFVIDKFPISRPNLTFSTLTVSNMSPEDSSIYLCSVDRGSTEAFFGQGTRLTVV.

The V and J genes are TRBV2 and TRBJ1-6; perhaps TRBD1 as D (6 bases). The CDR3 is 14 residues long. CDR1 is SNHLY and CDR2 is FYNNEI in the germline V gene. Between the trimmed V and J ends, which lost 7 bases and 6 bases, there was a span of 13 bases. In DNA, the CDR3 is TGTGCCAGCAACCCCACAGGGCTTAATTCACCCCTCCACTTT. Translated, it gives CASNPTGLNSPLHF.

The gene calls are TRBV4-2 and TRBJ1-3; D not resolved. V was clipped by 4 bases and J by 8 bases, with 12 bases between them. Germline lookup yields CDR1 LGHNA and CDR2 YNFKEQ. The CDR3 contains 13 residues. The CDR3 sequence: CASSPAGGYTIYF. In DNA form, the CDR3 reads TGTGCCAGCAGCCCTGCTGGTGGGTACACCATATATTTT.

This chain links TRBV20-1 with TRBJ1-1; D unclear. From germline, CDR1 is DFQATT and CDR2 SNEGSKA (reference sequence). V dropped 5 bases and J dropped 6 bases, with 7 bases sitting between them. This CDR3 region has 10 residues. For the CDR3, the DNA is TGCAGTGCTCGATACGCTGAAGCTTTCTTT. It yields the protein CSARYAEAFF.

This chain uses TRBV6-5 with TRBJ1-1, with 8 bases fitting TRBD1. V lost 6 bases to trimming and J lost 0 bases; unmatched junction nucleotides: 3. The CDR3 is 14 residues long. CDR1 is MNHEY and CDR2 is SVGAGI in the germline V gene. Here the CDR3 DNA reads TGTGCCAGCAGCCGCAGGGGGCTGAACACTGAAGCTTTCTTT. It codes for CASSRRGLNTEAFF.

Only a few counts were recorded for this clone. The V gene is TRBV6-6, the J gene TRBJ1-5, with D uncertain. V shed 6 bases and J shed 1 base, with 4 bases lying between them. Germline V gene data show CDR1 as MNHNY and CDR2 as SVGAGI (reference sequence). The CDR3 extends over 12 amino acids. CDR3 in amino acids: CASSQSNQPQHF. Written as DNA, the CDR3 is TGTGCCAGCAGCCAGAGCAATCAGCCCCAGCATTTT.

This clone was picked up one time. This rearrangement joins TRBV25-1 to TRBJ2-7, with 8 bases fitting TRBD1. The length of the CDR3 is 12 residues. Trimming removed 4 bases from V and 6 bases from J; junction bases left unmatched: 2. The V gene's germline CDR1 is MGHDK and CDR2 SYGVNS. CDR3 amino acids: CASSGTGSEQYF. The CDR3 coding sequence is TGTGCCAGCAGTGGGACAGGGAGCGAGCAGTACTTC.

V usage is TRBV19 and J usage is TRBJ2-3, with 10 bases lining up with TRBD2. Germline V gene sequence: CDR1 LNHDA, CDR2 SQIVND (reference sequence). The J segment lost 0 bases and the V segment lost 5 bases, leaving 8 bases of the junction unmatched. The CDR3 contains 17 residues. CDR3 region: CASSAFGLAASTDTQYF. Written as DNA, the CDR3 is TGTGCCAGTAGTGCCTTCGGACTAGCGGCTAGCACAGATACGCAGTATTTT.

J is TRBJ1-2 and V is TRBV7-8, with TRBD1 identical over 7 bases. Germline CDR1 is SGHVS and CDR2 is FQNEAQ. After removal of 0 bases from V and 1 base from J, the junction contained 5 bases not matched to a gene. The CDR3 sequence is 16 residues long. The CDR3 is CASSLAGHRGNYGYTF. The CDR3 DNA reads TGTGCCAGCAGCTTAGCAGGGCACAGGGGTAACTATGGCTACACCTTC. Full variable domain (outside the CDR3, taken from reference TRBV7-8 and TRBJ1-2): GAGVSQSPRYKVAKRGQDVALRCDPISGHVSLFWYQQALGQGPEFLTYFQNEAQLDKSGLPSDRFFAERPEGSVSTLKIQRTQQEDSAVYLCASSLAGHRGNYGYTFGSGTRLTVV.

The chain links TRBV7-6 to TRBJ2-7; TRBD1 agrees at 7 bases. Losses at the gene ends were 5 bases for V and 4 bases for J; bases not matched to a gene: 8. Germline V gene lookup returns CDR1 SGHVS and CDR2 FNYEAQ. The CDR3 has 14 residues. The CDR3 sequence is CASSDRQGVYEQYF. CDR3 nucleotide sequence: TGTGCCAGCAGCGACCGGCAGGGGGTTTACGAGCAGTACTTC.